This T cell receptor (beta chain) was sequenced in a study of blood T cells in healthy people across ages. This clonotype was detected a few times. A second PCR, run for about 7 to 11 cycles, used a sample-barcoded 5' primer plus a J-beta primer mix. Each CDR3 protein is one row after TCRdb ran MiXCR on the 5' RACE reads. Among some 760,000 distinct CDR3 sequences listed, 20% to 25% were seen once. This sample also belongs to another study, concerning T cells of mothers and their children.

This sequence was found in a boy aged 10-17 years in good health. The source material was blood.

This chain's CDR3 is CARHWEDLAKNIQYF. CDR3 DNA: TGTGCCAGACACTGGGAGGATTTAGCCAAAAACATTCAGTACTTC. The V and J genes are TRBV28 and TRBJ2-4, with a weak D call TRBD2 (6 bases). This CDR3 is 15 amino acids long. Germline lookup yields CDR1 MDHEN and CDR2 SYDVKM. Trimming took 9 bases from V and 0 from J, leaving 15 bases between them.